Given below is one TCR beta chain in context. This clonotype was counted many times. It has no known antigen specificity. Per-nucleotide qualities are absent, and no much larger clonotype sits a single base away. The junction carries 9 bases between V and J, which are trimmed by 3 bases and 4 bases respectively. Its CDR3 holds 13 amino acids, cysteine through phenylalanine. Left in the record is the CDR3 DNA by itself, 39 bases read in frame from the first base. In the germline V gene (reference sequence), CDR1 corresponds to MNHEY and CDR2 to SMNVEV. This entry belongs to a study of T-cell reconstitution after alpha-beta-depleted transplantation in children listed by TCRdb under 2016. As for the study more broadly: T-cell immune reconstitution after TCRalphabeta/CD19-depleted allogeneic hematopoietic cell transplantation in children was quantitatively tracked in the study by means of TCR repertoire profiling.

The library was built by means of PCR. TCRdb shows the sequencer as Illumina HiSeq 2500. Molecular barcoding was employed in the preparation of TCR libraries, with unique molecular identifiers being used to normalize TCRbeta repertoire quantification. TCRdb cleaned the public reads at Q25 with fastp, built clones with MiXCR and kept in-frame beta chains. Identical CDR3 protein sequences are pooled into one entry, listed with their most common genes and DNA. This sample lists approximately 83,000 distinct CDR3 sequences; 7% to 9% were detected once. Approximately 6.6% of the sample comes from the top ten.

This sequence was found in a human donor who donated a stem cell graft to a child with congenital amegakaryocytic thrombocytopenia. The sequenced sample was PBMCs from the stem cell graft donor, obtained from the stem cell graft. The chain is assembled from TRBV27 and TRBJ2-5; 5 matching bases give a weak D call of TRBD1. For the CDR3, the sequence is CASSLSRAETQYF. The DNA reads TGTGCCAGCAGTTTGTCCAGGGCAGAGACCCAGTACTTC.